The 21 T cell receptor beta chains listed next were all sequenced from one sample in a study of T cell changes during pregnancy in multiple sclerosis. Data came from immunoSEQ multiplex PCR; TCRdb stores just in-frame clones and leaves some out. Of roughly 110,000 clones in the sample, roughly 92% were seen once. The starting material was peripheral blood, obtained in the third trimester of pregnancy. The receptors originated from a female donor in good health, enrolled as a control in a pregnancy study.

The chain uses TRBV19 and TRBJ1-4; TRBD1 is a possible D gene (6 bases). This CDR3 comprises 14 residues. The ends were cut back, 9 bases at V and 0 bases at J, with 11 bases in the middle. Germline V gene lookup returns CDR1 LNHDA and CDR2 SQIVND (reference sequence). The CDR3 is CASTKGATNEKLFF. In nucleotides, the CDR3 is TGTGCCAGCACCAAGGGGGCAACTAATGAAAAACTGTTTTTT.

The chain is built from TRBV5-1 and TRBJ1-1; D is unclear. V was pared by 0 bases and J by 0 bases, with 6 bases between. The CDR3 runs to 14 residues. Germline V gene sequence: CDR1 SGHRS, CDR2 YFSETQ. The CDR3 here is CASSLEQLNTEAFF. CDR3 coding DNA: TGCGCCAGCAGCTTGGAACAGTTGAACACTGAAGCTTTCTTT.

This chain joins TRBV27 and TRBJ2-7; weak D call: TRBD1 (6 bases). Germline CDR1 is MNHEY and CDR2 is SMNVEV (reference sequence). The CDR3 length is 13 residues. The V and J ends lost 6 bases and 0 bases respectively, with 9 bases between them. The CDR3 sequence: CASSTGTSYEQYF. CDR3 sequence (DNA): TGTGCCAGCAGCACAGGGACCTCCTACGAGCAGTACTTC.

The CDR3 region has the DNA TGTGCCAGTAGTATAGATCGAAATCCTAGCGGCGATGAGCAGTTCTTC. Translating gives CASSIDRNPSGDEQFF. The genes are TRBV19 and TRBJ2-1, with 7 nucleotides matching TRBD2. Germline CDR1 LNHDA, CDR2 SQIVND (reference sequence). The length of the CDR3 is 16 residues. The junction had 10 bases not matched to a gene; V was cut back by 0 bases and J by 8 bases.

V is TRBV5-1 and J is TRBJ2-3; a weak D match, TRBD2 (6 bases). The CDR3 runs to 16 residues. The V gene's germline CDR1 is SGHRS and CDR2 YFSETQ. V was trimmed by 1 base and J by 0 bases, leaving 12 bases between them. Here the CDR3 DNA reads TGCGCCAGCAGCTTGCGGTTACGGGGGAGCACAGATACGCAGTATTTT. As protein: CASSLRLRGSTDTQYF.

This clone was recorded once. The chain couples TRBV28 to TRBJ1-4, with 10 bases aligning to TRBD1. This CDR3 region has 18 residues. Germline values: CDR1 MDHEN, CDR2 SYDVKM. V lost 4 bases, J lost 3 bases, and 11 bases stayed unmatched. The CDR3 DNA reads TGTGCCAGCAGTTCTGCGGGACAGGGGTCTTTGCCTAATGAAAAACTGTTTTTT. This gives the protein CASSSAGQGSLPNEKLFF.

In this sample, this clone turned up once. The chain is built from TRBV9 and TRBJ2-1; 9 nucleotides align to TRBD1. This CDR3 spans 17 amino acids. The ends lost 4 bases at V and 9 bases at J; junction bases unmatched: 17. CDR1 and CDR2 (germline): SGDLS, YYNGEE. CDR3 region: CASSPPLGQGGPAEQFF. The CDR3 DNA reads as TGTGCCAGCAGCCCACCTCTGGGACAGGGAGGGCCGGCTGAGCAGTTCTTC.

This chain connects TRBV6-5 to TRBJ1-4; D is unresolved. Trimming shortened V by 10 bases and J by 5 bases, and 20 bases separated the two germline ends. The CDR3 is 15 residues long. CDR1 and CDR2 (germline): MNHEY, SVGAGI. The CDR3 here is CATKPPGRWNEKLFF. The CDR3 bases are TGTGCCACCAAACCGCCCGGCAGGTGGAATGAAAAACTGTTTTTT.

The genes are TRBV7-3 and TRBJ2-1, with D perhaps matching TRBD2 (6 bases). Between the trimmed V and J ends, which lost 2 bases and 3 bases, there was a span of 11 bases. Germline CDR1 reads SGHTA; CDR2 reads FQGTGA. This CDR3 has 15 residues. DNA of the CDR3: TGTGCCAGCAGCTTAGTAGCGGAGCTCTACAATGAGCAGTTCTTC. This encodes CASSLVAELYNEQFF. The variable domain in full, with the rest retrieved from reference TRBV7-3 and TRBJ2-1, is GAGVSQTPSNKVTEKGKYVELRCDPISGHTALYWYRQSLGQGPEFLIYFQGTGAADDSGLPNDRFFAVRPEGSVSTLKIQRTERGDSAVYLCASSLVAELYNEQFFGPGTRLTVL.

CDR3 sequence reads: CASSDIGAYEQYF. In nucleotides, the CDR3 is TGTGCCAGCAGTGACATAGGGGCCTACGAGCAGTACTTC. The V call is TRBV6-1, the J call TRBJ2-7; D is perhaps TRBD1 (5 bases). Deletions cut 3 bases from V and 2 bases from J, with 8 bases between. The CDR3 spans 13 residues. Germline CDR1 MNHNS, CDR2 SASEGT.

The gene calls are TRBV9 and TRBJ1-1; 11 positions match TRBD1. This CDR3 comprises 16 residues. The germline gives CDR1 SGDLS, CDR2 YYNGEE. Trimming took 1 base from V and 4 from J; bases not matched to a gene: 6. CDR3 protein: CASSVSPGTGGTEAFF. CDR3 DNA: TGTGCCAGCAGCGTATCCCCCGGGACAGGGGGCACTGAAGCTTTCTTT.

The chain links TRBV19 to TRBJ1-1; D perhaps matches TRBD1 (5 bases). V shed 5 bases and J shed 2 bases, with 9 bases lying between them. The CDR3 runs 13 residues. The V gene's germline CDR1 is LNHDA and CDR2 SQIVND (reference sequence). The CDR3 region has the DNA TGTGCCAGTAGTCAACAGGCAAACACTGAAGCTTTCTTT. Its protein is CASSQQANTEAFF.

The chain uses TRBV20-1 and TRBJ1-2, with D unclear. V was clipped by 8 bases and J by 8 bases, with 15 bases between them. This CDR3 is built from 11 residues. Germline V CDR1 and CDR2: DFQATT, SNEGSKA (reference sequence). The CDR3 DNA sequence: TGCAGTTCAATTTTTTTACAGGGCTACACCTTC. This encodes CSSIFLQGYTF.

The rearrangement joins TRBV19 to TRBJ2-4; no clear D. The CDR3 is made up of 16 amino acids. The germline gives CDR1 LNHDA, CDR2 SQIVND (reference sequence). Trimming stripped 3 bases from V and 1 base from J, with 13 bases between. CDR3 region: CASSMYHGEAKNIQYF. Written as DNA, the CDR3 is TGTGCCAGTAGTATGTATCATGGAGAGGCCAAAAACATTCAGTACTTC.

V gene TRBV5-1 combines with J gene TRBJ2-3; 9 bases match TRBD1. The V and J ends lost 4 bases and 4 bases, in that order; junction bases with no gene match: 4. Germline lookup yields CDR1 SGHRS and CDR2 YFSETQ. The CDR3 runs to 14 residues. CDR3 bases: TGCGCCAGCAGCACGGGACAGGGACCAGATACGCAGTATTTT. It codes for CASSTGQGPDTQYF.

CDR3 DNA: TGTGCCAGCAGCTTAGTGGGACAAGGAATGAACGAGCAGTACTTC. This translates into CASSLVGQGMNEQYF. The chain employs TRBV7-2 and TRBJ2-7, with a tentative D call TRBD1 (6 bases). Germline values: CDR1 SGHTA, CDR2 FQGNSA. The CDR3 length is 15 residues. Trimming shortened V by 1 base and J by 5 bases, and 15 bases separated the two germline ends.

This sequence joins TRBV5-1 and TRBJ2-1, with 9 bases aligning to TRBD1. Germline CDR1 SGHRS, CDR2 YFSETQ. V lost 4 bases and J lost 7; bases outside the gene matches: 12. The CDR3 extends over 16 amino acids. The chain's CDR3 is CASSRDPRTGVNEQFF. The CDR3 DNA follows: TGCGCCAGCAGCCGCGACCCCCGGACAGGGGTAAATGAGCAGTTCTTC. Supplemented by reference TRBV5-1 and TRBJ2-1, the full variable domain reads KAGVTQTPRYLIKTRGQQVTLSCSPISGHRSVSWYQQTPGQGLQFLFEYFSETQRNKGNFPGRFSGRQFSNSRSEMNVSTLELGDSALYLCASSRDPRTGVNEQFFGPGTRLTVL.

The genes are TRBV5-5 and TRBJ2-7; D ambiguous. The CDR3 spans 15 residues. The V gene lost 3 bases and the J gene lost 2 bases, with 15 bases spanning the gap. CDR1 is SGHKS and CDR2 is YYEKEE in the germline V gene (reference sequence). The CDR3 protein is CASSSAAIAAYEQYF. In DNA, the CDR3 is TGTGCCAGCAGCTCCGCCGCGATAGCAGCCTACGAGCAGTACTTC.

DNA of the CDR3: TGTGCCAGCAAGGCGGACAGCAGCTCCTATAATTCACCCCTCCACTTT. This translates into CASKADSSSYNSPLHF. The chain is built from TRBV7-2 and TRBJ1-6, with a weak D call TRBD1 (6 bases). V lost 7 bases and J lost 0, with 13 bases in between. The CDR3 runs to 16 residues. Germline V gene lookup returns CDR1 SGHTA and CDR2 FQGNSA.

Regarding this clone: At one end the junction does not follow the germline gene, possibly because of a read error. The CDR3 DNA reads TGTGCCAGCAGTGAAGAGGACAGGGAGGCCTCTCATTTT. It is translated as CASSEEDREASHF. The chain employs TRBV2 and TRBJ2-3, with 8 bases that match TRBD1. The germline gives CDR1 SNHLY, CDR2 FYNNEI. The CDR3 runs 13 residues. The complete variable domain, with remaining parts taken from reference TRBV2 and TRBJ2-3, reads EPEVTQTPSHQVTQMGQEVILRCVPISNHLYFYWYRQILGQKVEFLVSFYNNEISEKSEIFDDQFSVERPDGSNFTLKIRSTKLEDSAMYFCASSEEDREASHFGPGTRLTVL.

CDR3: CASSEGLAYETQYF. CDR3 in DNA: TGTGCCAGCAGCGAGGGACTAGCCTACGAGACCCAGTACTTC. This chain joins TRBV9 and TRBJ2-5; 9 positions agree with TRBD2. Germline loops: CDR1 SGDLS, CDR2 YYNGEE. The CDR3 is made up of 14 amino acids. Trimming cost V 3 bases and J 5 bases; bases outside gene matches: 5. The whole variable domain, remainder taken from reference TRBV9 and TRBJ2-5, is DSGVTQTPKHLITATGQRVTLRCSPRSGDLSVYWYQQSLDQGLQFLIQYYNGEERAKGNILERFSAQQFPDLHSELNLSSLELGDSALYFCASSEGLAYETQYFGPGTRLLVL.